A single sample gave rise to the 21 T cell receptor beta chains below, sequenced in a study of cytomegalovirus exposure and HLA in healthy donors. PCR used 60 Vbeta primers and 13 Jbeta primers. Here immunoSEQ multiplex PCR was the method, and the copy in TCRdb shows in-frame clones only, minus some. This repertoire shows roughly 160,000 clones, 80% found once; its top ten account for roughly 1.3%. The sample was PBMCs. These receptors were obtained from a man younger than 40 in good health and CMV-seronegative.

This clone has more than one count but fewer than ten. The V call is TRBV5-6, the J call TRBJ2-5, with 11 bases fitting TRBD2. CDR3 length: 16 residues. Germline V gives CDR1 SGHDT, CDR2 YYEEEE. Losses at the gene ends were 1 base for V and 3 bases for J; bases not matched to a gene: 5. The CDR3 region is CASSLPGLAEKETQYF. DNA for the CDR3: TGTGCCAGCAGCTTGCCGGGACTAGCGGAAAAAGAGACCCAGTACTTC.

The chain combines TRBV30 with TRBJ1-5; TRBD1 might be the D (5 bases). Looked up from germline, CDR1 is GTSNPN and CDR2 is SVGIG (reference sequence). Between the trimmed V and J ends, which lost 4 bases and 0 bases, there was a span of 7 bases. This CDR3 has 13 amino acids. CDR3 residues: CAWKGPSNQPQHF. The CDR3 region has the DNA TGTGCCTGGAAGGGGCCTAGCAATCAGCCCCAGCATTTT.

Only one count was recorded for this clone. The rearrangement links TRBV4-3 to TRBJ2-5, with 11 bases fitting TRBD2. Germline CDR1 and CDR2: LGHNA and YSLEER. The junction had 2 bases not matched to a gene; V was cut back by 3 bases and J by 2 bases. CDR3 length equals 15 residues. The CDR3 is CASSQGTSGQETQYF. CDR3 sequence (DNA): TGCGCCAGCAGCCAGGGGACTAGCGGACAAGAGACCCAGTACTTC.

The chain links TRBV7-2 to TRBJ1-5; D ambiguous. The V end was cut by 4 bases, the J end by 5 bases, with 18 bases between. The CDR3 spans 16 residues. Looked up from germline, CDR1 is SGHTA and CDR2 is FQGNSA. The CDR3 DNA follows: TGTGCCAGCAGCTCCCATCATTCCCGCGGCGATCAGCCCCAGCATTTT. Translated: CASSSHHSRGDQPQHF. The variable domain in full, with the rest retrieved from reference TRBV7-2 and TRBJ1-5, is GAGVSQSPSNKVTEKGKDVELRCDPISGHTALYWYRQSLGQGLEFLIYFQGNSAPDKSGLPSDRFSAERTGGSVSTLTIQRTQQEDSAVYLCASSSHHSRGDQPQHFGDGTRLSIL.

The chain recombines TRBV9 with TRBJ2-5; 9 bases align to TRBD1. Germline assignment: CDR1 SGDLS and CDR2 YYNGEE. The junction had 9 bases not matched to a gene; V was cut back by 2 bases and J by 7 bases. This CDR3 has 15 amino acids. The CDR3 here is CASSVYPGQGRTQYF. The CDR3 coding sequence is TGTGCCAGCAGCGTTTACCCGGGACAGGGACGGACCCAGTACTTC.

Here the CDR3 reads CAWRHQGMGYGYTF. The CDR3 DNA follows: TGTGCCTGGAGACACCAGGGTATGGGCTATGGCTACACCTTC. The rearrangement uses TRBV30 and TRBJ1-2, with D possibly being TRBD1 (5 bases). Trimming stripped 3 bases from V and 4 bases from J, with 15 bases between. There are 14 residues in the CDR3. CDR1 is GTSNPN and CDR2 is SVGIG in the germline V gene (reference sequence). The complete variable domain, with remaining parts taken from reference TRBV30 and TRBJ1-2, reads SQTIHQWPATLVQPVGSPLSLECTVEGTSNPNLYWYRQAAGRGLQLLFYSVGIGQISSEVPQNLSASRPQDRQFILSSKKLLLSDSGFYLCAWRHQGMGYGYTFGSGTRLTVV.

CDR3 residues: CAWRGGALLNEQFF. In nucleotides, the CDR3 is TGTGCCTGGAGGGGGGGGGCTTTGTTAAATGAGCAGTTCTTC. The J gene is TRBJ2-1, the V gene TRBV30, with D perhaps TRBD2 (7 bases). Between the trimmed V and J ends, which lost 3 bases and 7 bases, there was a span of 16 bases. This CDR3 region has 14 residues. Germline V gene data show CDR1 as GTSNPN and CDR2 as SVGIG (reference sequence).

The chain uses TRBV15 and TRBJ2-1; unclear D gene. Germline CDR1 LNHNV, CDR2 YYDKDF (reference sequence). This CDR3 spans 13 amino acids. With 3 bases removed from V and 4 bases from J, the gap between germline ends came to 7 bases. The CDR3 coding sequence is TGTGCCACCAGCAGCGGTAGTTACAATGAGCAGTTCTTC. Its translation: CATSSGSYNEQFF.

The chain is built from TRBV5-1 and TRBJ2-3; D gene uncertain. This CDR3 has 15 amino acids. The V end was cut by 0 bases, the J end by 2 bases, with 10 bases between. Germline values: CDR1 SGHRS, CDR2 YFSETQ. The CDR3 reads CASSLASVNTDTQYF. DNA for the CDR3: TGCGCCAGCAGCTTGGCATCGGTTAACACAGATACGCAGTATTTT.

The table lists this clone with a few counts. V is TRBV18 and J is TRBJ2-3; 9 nucleotides line up with TRBD1. Germline loops: CDR1 KGHSH, CDR2 LQKENI. CDR3 length: 17 residues. The ends lost 2 bases at V and 0 bases at J; junction bases unmatched: 6. Here the CDR3 reads CASSPARDRVSTDTQYF. Here the CDR3 DNA reads TGTGCCAGCTCACCAGCCCGGGACAGGGTTAGCACAGATACGCAGTATTTT.

The chain employs TRBV28 and TRBJ1-5; the D is unclear. The CDR3 has 13 residues. CDR1 and CDR2 (germline): MDHEN, SYDVKM. V lost 6 bases to trimming and J lost 3 bases, with 9 bases between them. The CDR3, as DNA: TGTGCCAGCAGGTCCCAGGCCAATCAGCCCCAGCATTTT. This codes for CASRSQANQPQHF.

V gene TRBV27 combines with J gene TRBJ2-7; 7 bases fit TRBD2. There are 14 residues in the CDR3. Trimming took 6 bases from V and 7 from J; bases not matched to a gene: 12. Germline CDR1 MNHEY, CDR2 SMNVEV (reference sequence). The CDR3 protein is CASRAGGSGWEQYF. The CDR3 coding sequence is TGTGCCAGCAGGGCCGGGGGGAGTGGCTGGGAGCAGTACTTC.

This rearrangement joins TRBV7-2 to TRBJ1-2; 8 bases match TRBD1. The V gene's germline CDR1 is SGHTA and CDR2 FQGNSA. The trim removed 5 bases at V and 10 bases at J, leaving 6 bases unmatched. This CDR3 is built from 12 residues. CDR3 sequence: CASSTRQGYYTF. CDR3 bases: TGTGCCAGCAGCACCCGACAGGGGTACTACACCTTC.

V is TRBV5-1 and J is TRBJ2-5, with 7 nucleotides matching TRBD1. V dropped 0 bases and J dropped 11; count of bases not matched to a gene: 7. Germline V gives CDR1 SGHRS, CDR2 YFSETQ. The CDR3 has 13 residues. The chain's CDR3 is CASSLAFLTGQYF. The CDR3 DNA follows: TGCGCCAGCAGCTTGGCCTTTCTGACAGGGCAGTACTTC.

The chain employs TRBV6-6 and TRBJ1-3; D not certain. Germline V gene lookup returns CDR1 MNHNY and CDR2 SVGAGI (reference sequence). The CDR3 loop spans 16 amino acids. V was cut by 5 bases and J by 0 bases, with 14 bases left in between. CDR3 loop: CASSLQRVSSGNTIYF. The CDR3 region has the DNA TGTGCCAGCAGTCTACAGAGGGTATCCTCTGGAAACACCATATATTTT.

This clone appeared once. This chain connects TRBV6-1 to TRBJ2-2; D gene ambiguous. The CDR3 consists of 17 residues. Germline CDR1 MNHNS, CDR2 SASEGT. The germline V and J ends were trimmed by 2 bases and 2 bases, with 15 bases remaining between them. The CDR3 sequence: CASSEFQQVLNTGELFF. CDR3 nucleotide sequence: TGTGCCAGCAGTGAATTTCAACAAGTATTAAACACCGGGGAGCTGTTTTTT.

The CDR3 protein is CAWGNGDPHNEQFF. For the CDR3, the DNA is TGTGCCTGGGGAAACGGGGATCCCCACAATGAGCAGTTCTTC. The chain uses TRBV30 and TRBJ2-1; D might be TRBD2 (5 bases). V lost 5 bases to trimming and J lost 5 bases, with 16 bases between them. The CDR3 has 14 residues. CDR1 GTSNPN and CDR2 SVGIG come from the germline V gene (reference sequence).

This clone was picked up one time. The chain employs TRBV9 and TRBJ2-1; 7 nucleotides align to TRBD1. CDR3 length: 15 amino acids. In germline, CDR1 is SGDLS, CDR2 YYNGEE. The ends lost 5 bases at V and 0 bases at J; junction bases unmatched: 5. The CDR3 DNA follows: TGTGCCAGCAGTATGCAGGGGGTCTCCTACAATGAGCAGTTCTTC. Translating it yields CASSMQGVSYNEQFF.

The chain joins TRBV9 to TRBJ1-2; unclear D gene. Trimming removed 4 bases at V and 0 bases at J, with 13 bases between. There are 15 residues in the CDR3. Germline CDR1 reads SGDLS; CDR2 reads YYNGEE. The CDR3 sequence: CASSFPQAANYGYTF. Here the CDR3 DNA reads TGTGCCAGCAGCTTCCCCCAGGCAGCTAACTATGGCTACACCTTC.

This clone appeared a single time. This rearrangement joins TRBV28 to TRBJ2-6; a weak D match, TRBD1 (5 bases). V was pared by 0 bases and J by 12 bases, with 18 bases between. The germline V gene has CDR1 MDHEN and CDR2 SYDVKM. The CDR3 spans 16 residues. The CDR3 DNA follows: TGTGCCAGCAGTTTATGGGGTACTTTACAGGACGGCGTCCTGACTTTC. Encoded protein: CASSLWGTLQDGVLTF.

The chain is built from TRBV28 and TRBJ1-5, with 8 bases identical to TRBD1. Trimming at V came to 7 bases and at J to 7 bases, leaving 12 bases not matched to a gene. The CDR3 loop spans 15 amino acids. CDR1 MDHEN and CDR2 SYDVKM come from the germline V gene. The CDR3 is CASTSTGAGGQPQHF. CDR3 sequence (DNA): TGTGCCAGCACCTCCACGGGGGCAGGGGGCCAGCCCCAGCATTTT.